This T cell receptor (beta chain) derives from a study of T cells in Graves' hyperthyroidism and ophthalmopathy (dated by TCRdb to about 2019). For context, the study as a whole: Peripheral blood samples were taken at initial diagnosis, before any treatment was given. To identify TCR V-J signatures that set the groups apart, the researchers used a discovery cohort of 95 to 100 patients, made up of 40 to 45 with Graves' ophthalmopathy and about 60 with stable Graves' hyperthyroidism. Prospective prediction of ophthalmopathy was tested in an independent validation cohort consisting of roughly 19 hyperthyroidism patients and more than 15 patients who later progressed to ophthalmopathy. The approximately 90 discovery patients were divided at random into training and test sets in a 7:3 ratio. Thyroid tissue and blood T-cell repertoires from roughly 6 Graves' hyperthyroidism patients were also compared in the study. After sampling, hyperthyroidism patients received methimazole starting at 30 mg daily, and ophthalmopathy patients received high-dose intravenous methylprednisolone. The paper describes TCR Vbeta CDR3 sequencing of 140 or so peripheral blood samples, made up of 40 to 45 ophthalmopathy patients, roughly 72 hyperthyroidism patients and roughly 17 progressor patients.

Clipping removes 4 bases from V and 5 bases from J, with 9 as the unmatched junction base count. Sequences SGHDN (CDR1) and FVKESK (CDR2) are obtained from the germline V gene. Inclusive of the bounding cysteine and phenylalanine, the CDR3 is 15 residues long. Only the CDR3 DNA is retained, 45 bases long and in frame from the first base. The TCR beta CDR3 regions were amplified from RNA transcripts. The TCR CDR3 was subjected to a first round of RT-PCR using the HTBI primer set and the Qiagen OneStep RT-PCR kit. Libraries were constructed in a second round of multiplex PCR, after which size selection and purification were performed. The libraries were sequenced on an Illumina HiSeq2000 using paired-end 100 bp reads. Per the authors' processing: SOAPnuke was used to process the raw data, removing reads that contained adapters or uncalled bases, had a mean Phred below 15, or lacked an exact match to the constant primer or identifier. High-quality paired reads were merged with COPE v1.2.5, and unique nucleotide sequences were defined as clonotypes. MiTCR v1.1 was used to align the clonotypes against IMGT TRBV, TRBD and TRBJ reference segments. Only V-J combinations with frequency above 0.0001, covering roughly 99% of repertoires, were analysed. The TCS score was defined as the ratio of F50 (clonal expansion) to E x V (chaos), calculated using BLOSUM62-based TCRdist between CDR3 peptides within each V-J. Welch's t-statistics and random forest reduced fewer than 600 V-J features to 10 to 15, which were used in a naive Bayes classifier (R e1071). The raw public data were reprocessed by TCRdb itself: fastp quality trimming at Q25, MiXCR clonotype calling, in-frame beta chains only. All rows with the same CDR3 protein become a single entry with the most common DNA and genes. V and J calls and clone size were set by TCRdb, not the authors. This sample is represented by over 500,000 distinct CDR3 sequences; 15% to 20% of them were singletons. The ten top clones hold roughly 18% of the sample.

Moderately to severely active disease, a Clinical Activity Score of at least 3, a NOSPECS grade of at least 4, and a duration under 3 months were present in ophthalmopathy patients. Exclusion was applied to patients with uncontrolled infections, other autoimmune diseases, pregnancy or lactation. Diagnoses were based on clinical symptoms, serum thyroxine and TRAb, thyroid ultrasound and orbital computed tomography. PBMCs were isolated from more than 9 ml of fresh peripheral blood by Ficoll-Paque density gradient centrifugation. Trizol reagent was used to extract total RNA, and RNA quality was then checked on an Agilent 2100 Bioanalyzer. The research as a whole found: A model built on a 13 V-J signature distinguished ophthalmopathy from stable hyperthyroidism, reaching 87.88% sensitivity and around 81% specificity in cross-validation and 80%/75% in testing. Sample size was not statistically predetermined, and blinding of investigators to group allocation was not performed. Most expanded thyroid clonotypes (frequency above 0.001) were also detected in blood, a finding suggesting that blood repertoires may reflect thyroid immune responses. During validation, the model predicted progression to ophthalmopathy a median of approximately 7 months ahead of onset, with 70.59% sensitivity and roughly 72% specificity.

A remark on this clonotype: Its antigen has not been determined. Base qualities are not provided; no much larger clone lies one nucleotide away.

The sample was blood. The sequence was collected from a young woman with Graves' ophthalmopathy. The chain was built from TRBV14 and TRBJ2-7; the junction holds 9 bases that match TRBD2. The nucleotide sequence is TGTGCCAGCAGCCTTCTGAGCGGGGGGCTGGACGAGCAGTACTTC. This yields the protein CASSLLSGGLDEQYF.